By share, the clone carrying this T cell receptor (beta chain) counts as medium-sized. This CDR3 contains 20 residues. In germline, CDR1 is SQVTM, CDR2 ANQGSEA. Germline trimming cut 0 bases from V and 10 bases from J; bases unmatched to any gene: 21. The data derive from a study of low-dose radiotherapy and immunotherapy resistance in tumors. TRAV- and TRBV-specific primers were used for first-strand cDNA, which covered alpha and beta chains. Over 20 PCR cycles, TCRs were amplified from a constant-region primer and V-primer adapter. TCRdb re-analysed the reads in MiXCR, keeping a single row per CDR3 protein. The table records 65,000 to 100,000 distinct CDR3 sequences, 15% to 20% of them present only once. Time point described: before trial treatment. The donors, trial participants, received nivolumab, ipilimumab, aspirin, low-dose cyclophosphamide and low-dose radiotherapy.

The receptor's source is a male donor with prostate cancer. The sample was PBMCs, taken before treatment. This rearrangement joins TRBV29-1 to TRBJ2-1, with 13 bases fitting TRBD2. CDR3 region: CSVEDLEGRGTSGGAGEQFF. CDR3 in DNA: TGCAGCGTTGAAGATCTCGAGGGGCGCGGTACTAGCGGGGGGGCCGGAGAGCAGTTCTTC.